This record concerns one T cell receptor (beta chain) sequence. The source of the sample is a study of blood T cell repertoires in COVID-19. V dropped 6 bases and J dropped 3 bases, with 15 bases sitting between them. The CDR3 is 15 amino acids. CDR1 is LNHDA, CDR2 SQIVND, per germline (reference sequence). Clones were read by immunoSEQ multiplex PCR, and TCRdb kept only the in-frame ones, dropping some. The sample shows fewer than 350,000 clones, about 85% of them seen only once. The gene calls are TRBV19 and TRBJ1-5; TRBD1 might be the D (6 bases). The receptor was isolated from a woman between 45 and 60 years old who had recovered from COVID-19. Sequenced sample: PBMCs or T cells enriched from blood (not recorded which). The CDR3 protein is CASRRRGADNQPQHF. CDR3 sequence (DNA): TGTGCCAGTAGAAGGCGGGGGGCGGACAATCAGCCCCAGCATTTT.